This T cell receptor (beta chain) comes out of a study of blood T cells in healthy people across ages. Study observations and caveats: Shifts in expanded clonotypes may have been confounded by donor CMV status, which was unknown.

Staff drew ten milliliters of peripheral blood from each donor. The total RNA that was extracted per sample amounted to at least 5.5 micrograms. Together with a sample-barcoded 5' primer, a J-beta primer mix was included in a second PCR lasting roughly 6 to 12 cycles. From each sample, at least 3 million paired-end reads containing CDR3 were obtained. One entry per CDR3 protein, called by TCRdb with MiXCR from the 5' RACE reads. In the table there are some 1,800,000 distinct CDR3 sequences, about 39% of which are singletons. On this clonotype itself: Antigen: not known.

Sample: blood. This sequence originates from a human donor in good health.

DNA for the CDR3: TGTGCCAGCAGTTCTAAGGGCTGGGGCTATGGCTACACCTTC. Amino acids: CASSSKGWGYGYTF. V is TRBV12-3 or TRBV12-4 and J is TRBJ1-2; D is undetermined. Trimming shortened V by 4 bases and J by 4 bases, and 13 bases separated the two germline ends. This CDR3 spans 14 amino acids.